This is a list of T cell receptor beta chains from one sample in a study of response to subunit inactivated influenza vaccine. TCRdb re-called the RT-PCR reads with MiXCR, one entry per CDR3 protein. The data contain 650,000 to 700,000 distinct CDR3 sequences, 15% to 18% of them seen just once; the ten biggest clones take up around a tenth. Here the sequenced sample was PBMCs from blood, taken 11 to 12 days after vaccination. The receptors derive from a man aged 50 to 60 who received an inactivated influenza vaccine. CDR3s include the opening cysteine and the closing phenylalanine or tryptophan.

j_call v_call cdr3_aa
TRBJ1-3 TRBV5-6 CASSLGGRTGNTIYF
TRBJ2-3 TRBV5-1 CASSPQTSGTDTQYF
TRBJ2-7 TRBV7-9 CASSLFGFEQYF
TRBJ2-1 TRBV4-2 CASSRTGEHNEQFF
TRBJ1-2 TRBV12-3/TRBV12-4 CASSPQQVRHGYTF
TRBJ1-5 TRBV2 CASRVTGVGNQPQHF
TRBJ1-1 TRBV5-1 CASSVETGTEAFF
TRBJ2-3 TRBV4-3 CASSQEPASTDTQYF
TRBJ2-6 TRBV6-2/TRBV6-3 CASTSGFSGANVLTF
TRBJ2-1 TRBV7-9 CASSLGTSVREQFF
TRBJ1-2 TRBV5-5 CASSLGDSMNGYTF
TRBJ1-2 TRBV20-1 CSAKQGYGYTF
TRBJ1-1 TRBV29-1 CSVEGGGRTENTEAFF